The clone carrying this T cell receptor beta chain was found many times. Antigen unknown. V was clipped by 2 bases and J by 6 bases; unmatched bases: 8. The CDR3 is made up of 14 amino acids. Per germline, CDR1 GTSNPN and CDR2 SVGIG (reference sequence). The source material, RNA transcripts, was used to amplify TCR beta CDR3 regions. TCR CDR3 underwent first-round RT-PCR with the HTBI primer set. MiXCR was run by TCRdb on the multiplex PCR reads, yielding one entry per CDR3 protein. The sample shows around 350,000 distinct CDR3 sequences, roughly 17% of them seen only once. The data are from a study of T cells in Graves' hyperthyroidism and ophthalmopathy. Study information: Peripheral blood draws took place at initial diagnosis, ahead of any treatment.

Findings and caveats of the study: Blood also contained most expanded thyroid clonotypes above 0.001.

The V and J genes are TRBV30 and TRBJ2-7; 9 nucleotides align to TRBD1. Material for sequencing was blood. This TCR was recovered from a woman in her thirties with Graves' hyperthyroidism that later progressed to Graves' ophthalmopathy. CDR3 in amino acids: CAWSRGTGRFEQYF. The CDR3 coding sequence is TGTGCCTGGAGTAGGGGGACAGGGCGGTTCGAGCAGTACTTC.